This T cell receptor beta chain is from a study of OX40 agonist ivuxolimab in advanced cancers. Findings and limits, study-wide: It was also the case that some nonresponders had low normalized T-cell clonal expansion.

Libraries were prepared by immunoSEQ multiplex PCR; TCRdb keeps only in-frame clonotypes and omits some of them. The repertoire holds 77,000 or so clones, roughly 87% seen once, with approximately 2% in the top ten. The study sampled blood at baseline, cycle 4 day 1, and cycle 7 day 1. Comment on this clone: What it binds is not known.

V was trimmed by 5 bases and J by 5 bases, leaving 12 bases between them. There are 13 residues in the CDR3. In germline, CDR1 is SNHLY, CDR2 FYNNEI. The sample here was CD4+ or CD8+ T cells sorted from blood, taken in a trial of the OX40 agonist ivuxolimab. The rearrangement uses TRBV2 and TRBJ1-2; D remains ambiguous. The TCR originated in an adult with an advanced solid tumor such as melanoma, head and neck, liver or kidney cancer. The CDR3 reads CASSSRAAYGYTF. CDR3 in DNA: TGTGCCAGCAGTTCCCGGGCCGCGTATGGCTACACCTTC. Filled out from reference TRBV2 and TRBJ1-2, the complete variable domain reads EPEVTQTPSHQVTQMGQEVILRCVPISNHLYFYWYRQILGQKVEFLVSFYNNEISEKSEIFDDQFSVERPDGSNFTLKIRSTKLEDSAMYFCASSSRAAYGYTFGSGTRLTVV.